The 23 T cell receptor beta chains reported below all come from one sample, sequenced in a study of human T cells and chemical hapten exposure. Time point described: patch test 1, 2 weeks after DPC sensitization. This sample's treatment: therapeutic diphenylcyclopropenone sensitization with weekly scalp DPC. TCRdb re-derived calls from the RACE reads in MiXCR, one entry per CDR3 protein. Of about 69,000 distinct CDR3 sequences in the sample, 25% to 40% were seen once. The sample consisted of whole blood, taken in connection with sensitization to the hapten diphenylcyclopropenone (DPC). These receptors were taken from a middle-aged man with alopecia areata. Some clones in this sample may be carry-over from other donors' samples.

The CDR3 is CATGNWADSGANVLTF. The CDR3 DNA sequence: TGTGCCACCGGAAACTGGGCCGACTCTGGGGCCAACGTCCTGACTTTC. V is TRBV19 and J is TRBJ2-6, with unresolved D. The germline CDR1 and CDR2 sequences are LNHDA and SQIVND (reference sequence). This CDR3 has 16 residues. V lost 10 bases and J lost 0, with 16 bases in between.

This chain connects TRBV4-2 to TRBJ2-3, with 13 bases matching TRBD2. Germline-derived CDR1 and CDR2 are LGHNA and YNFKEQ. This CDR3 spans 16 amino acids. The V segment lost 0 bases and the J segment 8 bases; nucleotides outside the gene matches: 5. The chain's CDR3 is CASSQDRLAGGGTQYF. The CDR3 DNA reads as TGTGCCAGCAGCCAAGATCGACTAGCGGGAGGCGGTACGCAGTATTTT.

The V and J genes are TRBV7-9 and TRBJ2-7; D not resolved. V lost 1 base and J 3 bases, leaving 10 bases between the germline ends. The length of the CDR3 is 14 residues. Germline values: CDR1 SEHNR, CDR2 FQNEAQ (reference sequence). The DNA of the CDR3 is TGTGCCAGCAGCTTAGAAAGATGGGGCTACGAGCAGTACTTC. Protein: CASSLERWGYEQYF.

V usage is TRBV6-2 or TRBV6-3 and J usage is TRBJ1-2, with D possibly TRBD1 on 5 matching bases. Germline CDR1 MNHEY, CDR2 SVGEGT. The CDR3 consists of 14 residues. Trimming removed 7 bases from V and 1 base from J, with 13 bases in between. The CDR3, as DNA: TGTGCCAGCACACGCGACAGCAATAACTATGGCTACACCTTC. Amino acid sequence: CASTRDSNNYGYTF.

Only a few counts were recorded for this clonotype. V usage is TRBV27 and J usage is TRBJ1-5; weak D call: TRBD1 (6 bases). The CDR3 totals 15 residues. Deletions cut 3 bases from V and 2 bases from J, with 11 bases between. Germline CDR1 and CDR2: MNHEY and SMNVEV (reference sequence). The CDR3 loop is CASSFGGGCNQPQHF. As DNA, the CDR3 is TGTGCCAGCAGTTTTGGAGGGGGGTGCAATCAGCCCCAGCATTTT.

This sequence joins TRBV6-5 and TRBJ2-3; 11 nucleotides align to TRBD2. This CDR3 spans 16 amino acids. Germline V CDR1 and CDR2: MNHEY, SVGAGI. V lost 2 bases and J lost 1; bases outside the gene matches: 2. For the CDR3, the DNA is TGTGCCAGCAGTTACCCGGGACTAGCGGGCACAGATACGCAGTATTTT. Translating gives CASSYPGLAGTDTQYF.

The CDR3 is CASSEYRETQYF. CDR3 DNA: TGTGCCAGCAGTGAATACCGGGAGACCCAGTACTTC. The genes are TRBV2 and TRBJ2-5; no firm D call. The CDR3 extends over 12 amino acids. Germline CDR1 and CDR2: SNHLY and FYNNEI. V was pared by 2 bases and J by 5 bases, with 6 bases between. The complete variable domain, with remaining parts taken from reference TRBV2 and TRBJ2-5, reads EPEVTQTPSHQVTQMGQEVILRCVPISNHLYFYWYRQILGQKVEFLVSFYNNEISEKSEIFDDQFSVERPDGSNFTLKIRSTKLEDSAMYFCASSEYRETQYFGPGTRLLVL.

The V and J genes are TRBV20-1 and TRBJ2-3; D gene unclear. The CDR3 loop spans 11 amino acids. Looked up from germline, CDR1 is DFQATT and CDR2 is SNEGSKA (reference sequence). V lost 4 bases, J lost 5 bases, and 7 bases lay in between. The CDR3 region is CSAKALDTQYF. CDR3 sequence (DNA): TGCAGTGCTAAAGCATTAGATACGCAGTATTTT.

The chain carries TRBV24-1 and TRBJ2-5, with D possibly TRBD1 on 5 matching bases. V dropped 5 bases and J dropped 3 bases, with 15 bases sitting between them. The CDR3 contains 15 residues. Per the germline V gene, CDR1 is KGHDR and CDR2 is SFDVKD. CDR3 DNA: TGTGCCACCAGTGCATTAGGGGCGGACAAAGAGACCCAGTACTTC. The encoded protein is CATSALGADKETQYF.

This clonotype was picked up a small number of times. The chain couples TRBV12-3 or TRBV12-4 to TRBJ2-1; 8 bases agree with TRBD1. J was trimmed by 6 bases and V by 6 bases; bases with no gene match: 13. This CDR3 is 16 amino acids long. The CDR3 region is CASSPYWTGTINEQFF. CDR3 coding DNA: TGTGCCAGCAGCCCCTATTGGACAGGGACCATCAATGAGCAGTTCTTC.

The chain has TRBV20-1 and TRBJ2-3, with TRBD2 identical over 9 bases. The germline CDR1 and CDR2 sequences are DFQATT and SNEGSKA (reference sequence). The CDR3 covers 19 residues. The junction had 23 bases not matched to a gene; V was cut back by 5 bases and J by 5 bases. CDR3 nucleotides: TGCAGTGCTGACCCCCGGAACTCCGGGAGAGCGGGAGGATTAGATACGCAGTATTTT. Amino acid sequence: CSADPRNSGRAGGLDTQYF.

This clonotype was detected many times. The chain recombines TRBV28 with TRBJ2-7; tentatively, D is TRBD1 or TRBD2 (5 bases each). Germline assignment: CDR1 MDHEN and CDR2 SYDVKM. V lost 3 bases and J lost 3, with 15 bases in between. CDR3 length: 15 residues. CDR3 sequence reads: CASSFVGDQIYEQYF. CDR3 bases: TGTGCCAGCAGTTTTGTCGGGGACCAGATCTACGAGCAGTACTTC.

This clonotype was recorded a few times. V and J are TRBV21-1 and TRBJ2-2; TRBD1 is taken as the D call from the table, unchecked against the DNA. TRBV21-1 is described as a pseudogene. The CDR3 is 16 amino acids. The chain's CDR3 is CASSKGDDTNTGELFF. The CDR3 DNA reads TGTGCCAGCAGCAAAGGGGACGACACGAACACCGGGGAGCTGTTTTTT.

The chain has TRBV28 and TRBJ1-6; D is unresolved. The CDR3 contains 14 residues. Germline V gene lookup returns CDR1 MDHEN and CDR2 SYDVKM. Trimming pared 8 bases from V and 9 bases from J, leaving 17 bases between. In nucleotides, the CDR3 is TGTGCCAGCTCCCCCGAGGGCCATGGTTCACCCCTCCACTTT. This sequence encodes CASSPEGHGSPLHF.

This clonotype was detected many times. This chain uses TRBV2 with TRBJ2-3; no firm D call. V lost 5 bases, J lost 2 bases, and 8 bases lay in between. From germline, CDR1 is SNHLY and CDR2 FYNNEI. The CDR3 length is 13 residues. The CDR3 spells CASSPPFTDTQYF. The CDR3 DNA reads TGTGCCAGCAGTCCGCCCTTCACAGATACGCAGTATTTT.

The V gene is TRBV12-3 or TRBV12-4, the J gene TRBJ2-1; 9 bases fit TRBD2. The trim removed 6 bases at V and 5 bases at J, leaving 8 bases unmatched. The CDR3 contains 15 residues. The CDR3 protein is CASRTGTSPNNEQFF. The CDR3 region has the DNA TGTGCCAGCAGAACCGGGACTAGCCCTAACAATGAGCAGTTCTTC.

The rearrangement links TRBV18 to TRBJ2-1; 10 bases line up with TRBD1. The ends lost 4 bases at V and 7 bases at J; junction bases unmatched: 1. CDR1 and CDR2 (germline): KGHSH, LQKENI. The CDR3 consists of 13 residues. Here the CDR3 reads CASSRDRGNEQFF. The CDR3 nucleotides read TGTGCCAGCTCACGGGACAGGGGTAATGAGCAGTTCTTC. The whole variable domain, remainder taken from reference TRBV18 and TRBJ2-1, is NAGVMQNPRHLVRRRGQEARLRCSPMKGHSHVYWYRQLPEEGLKFMVYLQKENIIDESGMPKERFSAEFPKEGPSILRIQQVVRGDSAAYFCASSRDRGNEQFFGPGTRLTVL.

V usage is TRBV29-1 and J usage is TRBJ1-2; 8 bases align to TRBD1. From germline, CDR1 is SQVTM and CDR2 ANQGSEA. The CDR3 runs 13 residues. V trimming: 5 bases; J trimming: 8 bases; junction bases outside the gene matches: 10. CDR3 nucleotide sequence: TGCAGCGTTTACCCAGGGGGCGCTGTGGGCTACACCTTC. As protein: CSVYPGGAVGYTF.

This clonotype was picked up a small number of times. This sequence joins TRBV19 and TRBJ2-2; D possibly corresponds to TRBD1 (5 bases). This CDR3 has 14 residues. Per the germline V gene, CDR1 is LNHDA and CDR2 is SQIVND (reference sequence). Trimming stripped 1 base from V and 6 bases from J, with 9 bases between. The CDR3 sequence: CASSIGSGSGELFF. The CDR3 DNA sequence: TGTGCCAGTAGTATAGGGTCAGGGTCCGGGGAGCTGTTTTTT.

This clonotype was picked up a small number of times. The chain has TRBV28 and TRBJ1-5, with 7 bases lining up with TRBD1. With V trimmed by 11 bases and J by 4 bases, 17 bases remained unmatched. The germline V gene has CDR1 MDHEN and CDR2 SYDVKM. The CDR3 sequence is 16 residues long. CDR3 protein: CASYSKGGQRNQPQHF. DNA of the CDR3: TGTGCCTCGTACTCTAAGGGGGGACAGAGGAATCAGCCCCAGCATTTT.

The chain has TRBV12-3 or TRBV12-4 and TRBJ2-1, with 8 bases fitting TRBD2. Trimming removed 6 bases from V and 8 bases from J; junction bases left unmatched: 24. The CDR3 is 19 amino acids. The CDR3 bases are TGTGCCAGCAGGCCATCTTGGGGTGCCGGGAGGGCCAGTAGGGATGAGCAGTTCTTC. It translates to CASRPSWGAGRASRDEQFF.

CDR3 residues: CASSSMHTGDQYF. CDR3 nucleotides: TGTGCCAGCAGTTCGATGCATACAGGGGATCAGTACTTC. V and J are TRBV27 and TRBJ2-4, with 7 bases fitting TRBD1. V was pared by 4 bases and J by 12 bases, with 9 bases of the junction left unmatched. CDR3 length: 13 amino acids. The germline V gene has CDR1 MNHEY and CDR2 SMNVEV (reference sequence).

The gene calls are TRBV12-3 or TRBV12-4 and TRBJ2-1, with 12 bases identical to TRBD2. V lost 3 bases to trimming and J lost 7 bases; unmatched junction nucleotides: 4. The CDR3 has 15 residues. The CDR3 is CASSFSLAGGNEQFF. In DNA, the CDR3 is TGTGCCAGCAGTTTTTCCCTAGCGGGAGGGAATGAGCAGTTCTTC.